Shown below are 4 T cell receptor beta chains from a single sample sequenced in a study of T-cell reconstitution after alpha-beta-depleted transplantation in children. Researchers prepared the TCRbeta library using unique molecular identifiers, the study reports. TCRdb analysed the PCR reads with MiXCR anew, one entry per CDR3 protein. Counted here are some 450,000 distinct CDR3 sequences, roughly 43% occurring once; the ten biggest clones make up roughly a quarter. Material: PBMCs, obtained before TCRalphabeta/CD19-depleted stem cell transplant. The source is a girl aged 2 to 10 with aplastic anemia, due to receive a stem cell transplant.

This clonotype was seen only a few times. The chain carries TRBV7-6 and TRBJ2-1; D possibly corresponds to TRBD2 (6 bases). Germline CDR1 SGHVS, CDR2 FNYEAQ. The CDR3 loop spans 15 amino acids. V was pared by 4 bases and J by 4 bases, with 14 bases between. The CDR3 region is CASSSLVGGYNEQFF. DNA of the CDR3: TGTGCCAGCAGCTCCCTTGTGGGGGGATACAATGAGCAGTTCTTC.

This clonotype was seen repeatedly, ten times or more. This sequence joins TRBV11-1 and TRBJ1-1; perhaps TRBD1 as D (5 bases). The V gene lost 8 bases and the J gene lost 6 bases, with 16 bases spanning the gap. The CDR3 contains 13 residues. Germline V lookup: CDR1 SGHAT, CDR2 FQDESV (reference sequence). In DNA, the CDR3 is TGTGCCAGCGTGGGACGGCAGGTCGCTGAAGCTTTCTTT. Protein sequence: CASVGRQVAEAFF.

This chain uses TRBV5-1 with TRBJ2-1, with D maybe TRBD2 (6 bases). CDR3 length: 15 amino acids. V was trimmed by 0 bases and J by 2 bases, leaving 9 bases between them. Looked up from germline, CDR1 is SGHRS and CDR2 is YFSETQ. As DNA, the CDR3 is TGCGCCAGCAGCTTGGTCGGCGGGACCTACAATGAGCAGTTCTTC. Amino acids: CASSLVGGTYNEQFF.

This clonotype has a handful of counts. CDR3 in amino acids: CASSQGGQGNTEAFF. In DNA form, the CDR3 reads TGTGCCAGCAGCCAAGGCGGACAGGGGAACACTGAAGCTTTCTTT. The chain has TRBV3-1 and TRBJ1-1; 8 bases align to TRBD1. The CDR3 has 15 residues. Germline V CDR1 and CDR2: LGHDT, YNNKEL (reference sequence). With V trimmed by 1 base and J by 1 base, 2 bases remained unmatched.